This T cell receptor beta chain was documented in a study of blood T cell repertoires in COVID-19. Here immunoSEQ multiplex PCR was the method, and the copy in TCRdb shows in-frame clones only, minus some. The sample includes more than 65,000 clones, around 80% of them seen just once. The material sequenced was peripheral blood. The receptor was isolated from a human donor in a cohort sampled during active COVID-19.

As DNA, the CDR3 is TGTGCCAGCAGCTCGAGGGGGGGCGGGGCCAACGTCCTGACTTTC. This gives the protein CASSSRGGGANVLTF. The chain couples TRBV7-9 to TRBJ2-6; a possible D gene is TRBD2 (7 bases). V lost 4 bases and J lost 4, with 11 bases in between. CDR3 length: 15 residues. Germline CDR1 reads SEHNR; CDR2 reads FQNEAQ (reference sequence).